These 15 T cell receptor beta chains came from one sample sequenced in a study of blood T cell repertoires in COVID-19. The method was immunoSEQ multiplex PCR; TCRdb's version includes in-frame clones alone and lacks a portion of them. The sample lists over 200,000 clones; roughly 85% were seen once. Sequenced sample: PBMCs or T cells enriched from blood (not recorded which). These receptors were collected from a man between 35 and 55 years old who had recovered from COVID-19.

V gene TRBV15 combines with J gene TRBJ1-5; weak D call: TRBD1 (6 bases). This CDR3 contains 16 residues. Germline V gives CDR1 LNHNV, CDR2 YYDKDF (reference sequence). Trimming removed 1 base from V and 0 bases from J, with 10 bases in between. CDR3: CATSRGRTVSNQPQHF. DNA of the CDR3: TGTGCCACCAGCAGAGGCCGGACAGTTAGCAATCAGCCCCAGCATTTT.

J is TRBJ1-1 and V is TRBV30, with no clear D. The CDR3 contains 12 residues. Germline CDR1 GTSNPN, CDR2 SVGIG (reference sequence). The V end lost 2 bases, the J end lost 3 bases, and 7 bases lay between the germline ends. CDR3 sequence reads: CAWSPGYTEAFF. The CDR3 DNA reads TGTGCCTGGAGTCCGGGGTACACTGAAGCTTTCTTT.

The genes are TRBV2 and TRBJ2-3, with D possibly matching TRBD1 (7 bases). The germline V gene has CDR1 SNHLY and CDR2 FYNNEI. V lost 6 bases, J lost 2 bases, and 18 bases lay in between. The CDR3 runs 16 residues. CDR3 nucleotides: TGTGCCAGCAGATCCCACAGGGGCGGGGACACAGATACGCAGTATTTT. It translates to CASRSHRGGDTDTQYF.

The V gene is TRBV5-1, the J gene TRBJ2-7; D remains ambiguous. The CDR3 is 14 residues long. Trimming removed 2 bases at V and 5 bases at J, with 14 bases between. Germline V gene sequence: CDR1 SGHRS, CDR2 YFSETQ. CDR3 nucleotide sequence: TGCGCCAGCAGCTTCGATTTCAGGTGGGACGAGCAGTACTTC. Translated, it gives CASSFDFRWDEQYF.

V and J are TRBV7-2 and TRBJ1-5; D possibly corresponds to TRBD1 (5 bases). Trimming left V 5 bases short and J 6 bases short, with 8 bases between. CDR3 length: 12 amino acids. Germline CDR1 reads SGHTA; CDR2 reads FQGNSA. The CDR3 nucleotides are TGTGCCAGCAGCGCGGACATTCAGCCCCAGCATTTT. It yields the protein CASSADIQPQHF.

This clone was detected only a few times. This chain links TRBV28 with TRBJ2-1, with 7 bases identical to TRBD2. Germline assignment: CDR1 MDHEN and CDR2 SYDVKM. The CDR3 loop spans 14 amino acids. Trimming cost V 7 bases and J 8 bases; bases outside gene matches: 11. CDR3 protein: CASITSAGGDEQFF. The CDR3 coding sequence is TGTGCCAGCATTACTAGCGCGGGTGGGGATGAGCAGTTCTTC.

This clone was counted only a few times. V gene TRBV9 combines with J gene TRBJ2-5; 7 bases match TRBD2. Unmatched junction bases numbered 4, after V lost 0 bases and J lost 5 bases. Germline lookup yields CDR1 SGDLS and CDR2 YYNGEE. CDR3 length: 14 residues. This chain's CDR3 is CASSVGGSWETQYF. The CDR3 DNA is TGTGCCAGCAGCGTAGGCGGGAGTTGGGAGACCCAGTACTTC.

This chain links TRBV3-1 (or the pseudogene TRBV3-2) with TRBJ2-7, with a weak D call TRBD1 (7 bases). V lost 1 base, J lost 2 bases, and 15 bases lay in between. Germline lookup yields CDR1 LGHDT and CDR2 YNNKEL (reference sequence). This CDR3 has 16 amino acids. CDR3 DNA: TGTGCCAGCAGCCAAGTAGGGGGCGGGAACCCCTACGAGCAGTACTTC. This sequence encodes CASSQVGGGNPYEQYF.

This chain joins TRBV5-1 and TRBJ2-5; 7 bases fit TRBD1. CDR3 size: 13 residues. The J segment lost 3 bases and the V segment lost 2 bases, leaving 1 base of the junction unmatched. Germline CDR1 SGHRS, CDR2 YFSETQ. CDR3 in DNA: TGCGCCAGCAGCTTAACAGGGGAAGAGACCCAGTACTTC. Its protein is CASSLTGEETQYF.

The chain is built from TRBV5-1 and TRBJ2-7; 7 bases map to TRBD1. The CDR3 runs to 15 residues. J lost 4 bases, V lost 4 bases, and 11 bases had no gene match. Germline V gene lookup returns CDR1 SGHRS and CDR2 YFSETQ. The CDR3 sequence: CASSPSGQNIYEQYF. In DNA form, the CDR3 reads TGCGCCAGCAGCCCGTCGGGACAGAACATTTACGAGCAGTACTTC.

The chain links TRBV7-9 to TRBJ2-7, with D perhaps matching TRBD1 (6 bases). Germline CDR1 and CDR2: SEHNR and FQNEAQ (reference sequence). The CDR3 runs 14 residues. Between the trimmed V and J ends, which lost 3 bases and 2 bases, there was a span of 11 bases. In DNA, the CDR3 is TGTGCCAGCAGCTTCATCGGACAGACCTACGAGCAGTACTTC. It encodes CASSFIGQTYEQYF.

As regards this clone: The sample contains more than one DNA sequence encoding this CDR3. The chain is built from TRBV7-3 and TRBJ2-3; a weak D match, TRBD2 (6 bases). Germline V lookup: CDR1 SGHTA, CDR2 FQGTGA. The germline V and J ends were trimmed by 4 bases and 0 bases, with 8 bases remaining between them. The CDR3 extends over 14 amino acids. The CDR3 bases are TGTGCCAGCAGCTCGGGACTTAGCACAGATACGCAGTATTTT. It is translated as CASSSGLSTDTQYF.

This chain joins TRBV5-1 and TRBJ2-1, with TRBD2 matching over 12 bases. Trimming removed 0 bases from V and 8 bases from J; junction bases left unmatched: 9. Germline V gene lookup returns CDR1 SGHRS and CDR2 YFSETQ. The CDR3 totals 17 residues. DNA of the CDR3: TGCGCCAGCAGCTTGGCCACGACTAGCGGGAGTATCGATGAGCAGTTCTTC. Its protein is CASSLATTSGSIDEQFF.

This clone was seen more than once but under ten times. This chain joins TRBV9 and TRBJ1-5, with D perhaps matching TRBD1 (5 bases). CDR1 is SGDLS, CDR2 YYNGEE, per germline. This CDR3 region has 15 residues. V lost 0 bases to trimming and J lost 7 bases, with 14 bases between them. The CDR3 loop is CASSVAPQGGQPQHF. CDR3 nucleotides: TGTGCCAGCAGCGTAGCTCCCCAGGGAGGACAGCCCCAGCATTTT.

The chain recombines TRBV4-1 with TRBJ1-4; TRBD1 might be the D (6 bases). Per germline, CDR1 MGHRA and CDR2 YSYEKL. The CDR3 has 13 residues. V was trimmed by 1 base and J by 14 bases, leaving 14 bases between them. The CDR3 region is CASSQALGTTLFF. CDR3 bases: TGCGCCAGCAGCCAAGCCCTTGGGACAACGCTGTTTTTT.